This TCR beta chain emerged from a study of T cell responses to AZD1222 COVID-19 vaccine. Findings of the study overall: At study baseline, merely more than 5 AZD1222 recipients were seropositive.

Regarding this clone: Its antigen is not identified.

Second doses were pooled across both intervals (about 4 or about 12 weeks). TCRdb's table, derived via immunoSEQ multiplex PCR, lists solely in-frame clones and lacks some. The sample lists 150,000 to 180,000 clones, more than 85% seen once, with roughly 1.6% in the top ten. CDR1 is MNHEY and CDR2 is SMNVEV in the germline V gene (reference sequence). This CDR3 region has 14 residues. Trimming pared 4 bases from V and 4 bases from J, leaving 13 bases between. The clonotype comes from an adult who received the AZD1222 COVID-19 vaccine. The genes are TRBV27 and TRBJ1-1, with D possibly TRBD1 on 6 matching bases. The source material was peripheral blood, sampled 28 days after the second AZD1222 dose. CDR3: CASSSTLGGTEAFF. DNA of the CDR3: TGTGCCAGCAGTTCCACCTTAGGGGGCACTGAAGCTTTCTTT.